The clone carrying this TCR beta chain was seen repeatedly, ten times or more. Antigen: not known. The CDR3 consists of 14 residues. CDR1 and CDR2 (germline): SGHRS, YFSETQ. J was trimmed by 2 bases and V by 4 bases; bases with no gene match: 4. This specimen comes from a study of CD8 T cells in ankylosing spondylitis. The study, taken as a whole, reports: Reports say disease-linked clones showed up significantly more in matched ankylosing spondylitis synovial fluid.

Generation of TCR beta libraries employed quantitative 5'-RACE incorporating molecular barcodes. TCRdb processed the 5' RACE reads anew with MiXCR; each CDR3 protein has one entry. Here the sample spans about 39,000 distinct CDR3 sequences, about 9.4% being singletons. The sequencing input was blood, either unsorted or a sorted T cell fraction (not recorded which). The origin of this receptor is a male donor with ankylosing spondylitis or in good health (not recorded which). This sequence joins TRBV5-1 and TRBJ2-3; 7 nucleotides match TRBD1. This chain's CDR3 is CASSVGQTTDTQYF. The CDR3 bases are TGCGCCAGCAGCGTGGGACAGACCACAGATACGCAGTATTTT. Full variable domain (rest looked up from reference TRBV5-1 and TRBJ2-3): KAGVTQTPRYLIKTRGQQVTLSCSPISGHRSVSWYQQTPGQGLQFLFEYFSETQRNKGNFPGRFSGRQFSNSRSEMNVSTLELGDSALYLCASSVGQTTDTQYFGPGTRLTVL.